This T cell receptor beta chain was sequenced during a study of blood T cell repertoires in COVID-19. At the level of the study: COVID-19 samples collected from the United States, Italy and Spain covered acute and convalescent phases. The analysed material was cDNA or gDNA that came from T cells, B-cell-depleted T cells, or PBMCs.

Original analysis: Amplification of reference gene primers provided the estimated nucleated cell counts. Assay: immunoSEQ multiplex PCR; the TCRdb copy retains only in-frame clones and omits some. The DNA gave D and trimming, while V, J and clone size come from that table. The profile shows approximately 100,000 clones, roughly 72% of them singletons. CDR3 length: 14 amino acids. CDR1 is MDHEN, CDR2 SYDVKM, per germline. V lost 6 bases and J 0 bases, leaving 11 bases between the germline ends. The chain carries TRBV28 and TRBJ1-1; tentative D call: TRBD1 (5 bases). Sequences were obtained from peripheral blood. The source is a man older than 75 with acute or convalescent COVID-19. CDR3 bases: TGTGCCAGCAGGCCCGGGGGGATGAACACTGAAGCTTTCTTT. Protein: CASRPGGMNTEAFF.